The clone carrying this T cell receptor (beta chain) was seen a handful of times. V was clipped by 5 bases and J by 13 bases, with 18 bases between them. The CDR3 is made up of 13 amino acids. Germline V gives CDR1 MDHEN, CDR2 SYDVKM. This sample is drawn from a study of blood T cell repertoires in COVID-19. Study as a whole: Acute and convalescent COVID-19 samples came from the United States, Italy and Spain.

Method: immunoSEQ multiplex PCR; TCRdb's copy keeps in-frame clones and lacks some. The sample has 75,000 to 95,000 clones; roughly 84% are singletons. The clonotype comes from a woman older than 75 with acute or convalescent COVID-19. The specimen was peripheral blood. The chain employs TRBV28 and TRBJ1-5; maybe TRBD1 (5 bases). The CDR3 loop is CASSLQGWEGQHF. The CDR3 nucleotides are TGTGCCAGCAGTCTTCAGGGTTGGGAAGGTCAGCATTTT.